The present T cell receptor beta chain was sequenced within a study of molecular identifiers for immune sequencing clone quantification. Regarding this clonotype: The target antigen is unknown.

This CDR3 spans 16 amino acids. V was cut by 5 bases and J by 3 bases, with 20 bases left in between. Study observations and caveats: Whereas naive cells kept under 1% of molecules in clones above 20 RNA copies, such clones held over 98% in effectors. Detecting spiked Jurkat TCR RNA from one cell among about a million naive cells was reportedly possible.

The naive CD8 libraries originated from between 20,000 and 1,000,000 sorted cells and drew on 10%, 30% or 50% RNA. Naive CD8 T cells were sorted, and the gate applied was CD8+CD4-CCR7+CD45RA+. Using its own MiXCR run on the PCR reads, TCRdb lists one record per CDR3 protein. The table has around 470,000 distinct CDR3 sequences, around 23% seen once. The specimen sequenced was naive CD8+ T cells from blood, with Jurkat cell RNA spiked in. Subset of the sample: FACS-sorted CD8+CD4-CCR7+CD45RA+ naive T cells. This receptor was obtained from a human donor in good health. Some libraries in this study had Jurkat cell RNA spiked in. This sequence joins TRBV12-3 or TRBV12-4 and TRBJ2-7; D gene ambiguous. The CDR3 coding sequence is TGTGCCAGCAGTGTGACGGTTAGTAAATACTACTACGAGCAGTACTTC. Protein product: CASSVTVSKYYYEQYF.